The 18 T cell receptor beta chains listed next were all sequenced from one sample in a study of cytomegalovirus exposure and HLA in healthy donors. 60 Vbeta and 13 Jbeta primers were used in PCR. Assay used: immunoSEQ multiplex PCR; TCRdb lists only in-frame clones, some missing. The top ten clones hold roughly 9.3% of a sample with 85,000 to 120,000 clones, 60% to 80% of them seen once. The source material was PBMCs. The receptors come from a male donor in good health and CMV-seropositive.

This clone has a handful of counts. The chain recombines TRBV19 with TRBJ2-1, with 9 positions matching TRBD2. This CDR3 has 15 residues. Germline trimming cut 7 bases from V and 6 bases from J; bases unmatched to any gene: 10. Looked up from germline, CDR1 is LNHDA and CDR2 is SQIVND (reference sequence). CDR3 region: CASMTPGLAPNEQFF. The CDR3 nucleotides read TGTGCCAGTATGACTCCGGGACTAGCCCCCAATGAGCAGTTCTTC.

This clone appeared a single time. The chain uses TRBV5-1 and TRBJ1-1; weak D call: TRBD1 (6 bases). CDR3 length: 14 amino acids. V lost 4 bases to trimming and J lost 2 bases, with 12 bases between them. The germline gives CDR1 SGHRS, CDR2 YFSETQ. The CDR3 reads CASSRSRGNTEAFF. Here the CDR3 DNA reads TGCGCCAGCAGCCGCAGCAGGGGTAACACTGAAGCTTTCTTT.

The V gene is TRBV11-2, the J gene TRBJ2-7, with 9 bases that match TRBD2. The V gene end was trimmed by 5 bases and the J gene end by 6 bases; junction bases not matched to a gene: 11. The CDR3 has 15 residues. Germline V lookup: CDR1 SGHAT, CDR2 FQNNGV. The CDR3 DNA reads as TGTGCCAGCAGCGACCTTAGCGGGGGTCGCCCCGAGCAGTACTTC. Translated: CASSDLSGGRPEQYF.

This clone was picked up a small number of times. One junction end does not reproduce the germline sequence, and a read error may be involved. The J gene is TRBJ2-6, the V gene TRBV7-9; D is possibly TRBD2 (5 bases). From germline, CDR1 is SEHNR and CDR2 FQNEAQ (reference sequence). This CDR3 spans 18 amino acids. CDR3 sequence reads: CSSSSRTSYGSGANVLTF. The CDR3, as DNA: TGTTCCAGCAGCTCCCGGACTTCTTACGGATCTGGGGCCAACGTCCTGACTTTC.

The chain has TRBV11-2 and TRBJ2-7; 8 nucleotides align to TRBD2. Germline V gene data show CDR1 as SGHAT and CDR2 as FQNNGV. Trimming removed 5 bases from V and 6 bases from J; junction bases left unmatched: 6. This CDR3 has 13 residues. The CDR3 bases are TGTGCCAGCAGCCCGGGGGGGTCGGTCGAGCAGTACTTC. Amino acid sequence: CASSPGGSVEQYF.

The DNA of the CDR3 is TGTGCCAGCAGCTTACTCCTACGAAATAATTATGGCTACACCTTC. Translated: CASSLLLRNNYGYTF. The rearrangement links TRBV13 to TRBJ1-2, with D unresolved. Deletions cut 2 bases from V and 5 bases from J, with 15 bases between. This CDR3 has 15 amino acids. Germline CDR1 PRHDT, CDR2 FYEKMQ (reference sequence).

This clone is a singleton in its sample. The rearrangement links TRBV28 to TRBJ2-3; 16 bases line up with TRBD2. The ends lost 5 bases at V and 6 bases at J; junction bases unmatched: 5. CDR1 is MDHEN, CDR2 SYDVKM, per germline. This CDR3 is built from 16 residues. The CDR3 reads CASSPPGLAGGDTQYF. The CDR3 DNA reads TGTGCCAGCAGTCCCCCGGGACTAGCGGGAGGGGATACGCAGTATTTT. Together with reference TRBV28 and TRBJ2-3, the CDR3 gives the full variable domain: DVKVTQSSRYLVKRTGEKVFLECVQDMDHENMFWYRQDPGLGLRLIYFSYDVKMKEKGDIPEGYSVSREKKERFSLILESASTNQTSMYLCASSPPGLAGGDTQYFGPGTRLTVL.

The rearrangement links TRBV11-2 to TRBJ2-1; 11 nucleotides match TRBD2. V trimming: 3 bases; J trimming: 4 bases; junction bases outside the gene matches: 2. The germline gives CDR1 SGHAT, CDR2 FQNNGV. This CDR3 spans 15 amino acids. The CDR3 sequence is CASSFWTSGYNEQFF. In nucleotides, the CDR3 is TGTGCCAGCAGCTTTTGGACTAGCGGGTACAATGAGCAGTTCTTC.

This chain connects TRBV7-2 to TRBJ2-7; TRBD2 agrees at 8 bases. The ends lost 1 base at V and 4 bases at J; junction bases unmatched: 3. In germline, CDR1 is SGHTA, CDR2 FQGNSA. The CDR3 is 14 amino acids. The DNA for the CDR3 is TGTGCCAGCAGCTTAGAGGGACTAGTTTACGAGCAGTACTTC. Amino acid sequence: CASSLEGLVYEQYF.

CDR3 coding DNA: TGTGCCAGCAGTGTCAGAAATCAGCCCCAGCATTTT. Its translation is CASSVRNQPQHF. The V call is TRBV28, the J call TRBJ1-5, with D unresolved. The CDR3 sequence is 12 residues long. The germline CDR1 and CDR2 sequences are MDHEN and SYDVKM. With 5 bases removed from V and 4 bases from J, the gap between germline ends came to 6 bases.

This chain uses TRBV7-8 with TRBJ2-5, with 8 bases that match TRBD1. V lost 1 base to trimming and J lost 7 bases; unmatched junction nucleotides: 2. The CDR3 extends over 13 amino acids. The germline V gene has CDR1 SGHVS and CDR2 FQNEAQ. The CDR3 sequence is CASSLGQGRTQYF. The CDR3 DNA sequence: TGTGCCAGCAGCTTAGGACAGGGGAGGACCCAGTACTTC. The whole variable domain, remainder taken from reference TRBV7-8 and TRBJ2-5, is GAGVSQSPRYKVAKRGQDVALRCDPISGHVSLFWYQQALGQGPEFLTYFQNEAQLDKSGLPSDRFFAERPEGSVSTLKIQRTQQEDSAVYLCASSLGQGRTQYFGPGTRLLVL.

The rearrangement links TRBV15 to TRBJ1-1; 9 positions match TRBD1. Germline trimming cut 5 bases from V and 4 bases from J; bases unmatched to any gene: 8. This CDR3 has 15 amino acids. Germline V CDR1 and CDR2: LNHNV, YYDKDF (reference sequence). The CDR3, as DNA: TGTGCCACCAGCGGCAACAGGGGGCGAGGCACTGAAGCTTTCTTT. Its translation is CATSGNRGRGTEAFF.

This clone was seen once. This chain links TRBV19 with TRBJ2-3, with a weak D call TRBD2 (6 bases). The germline gives CDR1 LNHDA, CDR2 SQIVND (reference sequence). This CDR3 is 14 amino acids long. Trimming shortened V by 1 base and J by 5 bases, and 10 bases separated the two germline ends. The CDR3 DNA is TGTGCCAGTAGTATAGCAGTTAGCGGAGATACGCAGTATTTT. Translating gives CASSIAVSGDTQYF.

This clone has a handful of counts. The rearrangement uses TRBV7-9 and TRBJ2-3, with D perhaps TRBD1 (6 bases). Germline-derived CDR1 and CDR2 are SEHNR and FQNEAQ (reference sequence). The CDR3 has 15 amino acids. V lost 5 bases, J lost 6 bases, and 18 bases lay in between. The CDR3 is CASSPDRLGFDTQYF. In nucleotides, the CDR3 is TGTGCCAGCAGCCCCGACAGGTTGGGTTTCGATACGCAGTATTTT.

CDR3: CASSLPGLAGNTYNEQFF. In DNA, the CDR3 is TGTGCCAGCAGCTTACCGGGACTAGCGGGAAACACCTACAATGAGCAGTTCTTC. The rearrangement joins TRBV7-8 to TRBJ2-1; 13 nucleotides align to TRBD2. The CDR3 extends over 18 amino acids. V gave up 2 bases and J gave up 2 bases; unmatched junction bases: 6. Germline V lookup: CDR1 SGHVS, CDR2 FQNEAQ.

The V gene is TRBV12-5, the J gene TRBJ1-2; D is perhaps TRBD1 (5 bases). The V end lost 6 bases, the J end lost 2 bases, and 7 bases lay between the germline ends. This CDR3 contains 12 residues. Germline CDR1 reads LGHNT; CDR2 reads FRNRAP. The CDR3 loop is CASGQGNYGYTF. Here the CDR3 DNA reads TGTGCTAGTGGCCAGGGAAACTATGGCTACACCTTC.

Of note for this clone: This specimen includes other DNA sequences encoding the same CDR3. The V call is TRBV27, the J call TRBJ2-6, with 7 bases that match TRBD2. V lost 6 bases, J lost 0 bases, and 2 bases stayed unmatched. This CDR3 contains 15 residues. From germline, CDR1 is MNHEY and CDR2 SMNVEV (reference sequence). In nucleotides, the CDR3 is TGTGCCAGCAGCTCGGGGGGCTCTGGGGCCAACGTCCTGACTTTC. Encoded protein: CASSSGGSGANVLTF.

This clone has just a few counts. The chain employs TRBV5-6 and TRBJ2-7; D possibly corresponds to TRBD2 (7 bases). Trimming pared 4 bases from V and 2 bases from J, leaving 13 bases between. Germline lookup yields CDR1 SGHDT and CDR2 YYEEEE. CDR3 length equals 14 residues. As DNA, the CDR3 is TGTGCCAGCAGCCCGACCGGGGGGCCCTACGAGCAGTACTTC. Encoded protein: CASSPTGGPYEQYF.